Listed below are T cell receptor beta chains from one sample, sequenced in a study of T cells after posttransplantation cyclophosphamide. TCRdb keeps only in-frame clones here, not all; method: immunoSEQ multiplex PCR. The data hold some 13,000 clones, with approximately 73% observed a single time. What was sequenced was memory CD4+ T cells sorted from PBMCs. Receptor source: a man in his fifties. The CDR3 runs from the conserved cysteine through the conserved F or W. A D gene is named only where the DNA matches it firmly. Part of the rows lack a size; the others show once, few, many or a class for expanded clones.

>TRBJ1-3|NA|TRBV4-2|once
CASSQDQGSVGNTIYF
TGTGCCAGCAGCCAAGATCAGGGGTCGGTTGGAAACACCATATATTTT
>TRBJ2-1|NA|TRBV7-9|NA
CASSVEVF
TGTGCCAGCAGTGTAGAGGTCTTC
>TRBJ2-1|NA|TRBV5-1|once
CASSLGFGANEQFF
TGCGCCAGCAGCTTGGGATTTGGAGCCAATGAGCAGTTCTTC
>TRBJ2-7|TRBD1|TRBV11-2|NA
CASSRRDRGTYEQYF
TGTGCCAGCAGCCGGAGGGACAGGGGGACCTACGAGCAGTACTTC
>TRBJ2-5|NA|TRBV19|NA
CASRGGETQYF
TGTGCCAGTAGGGGCGGGGAGACCCAGTACTTC
>TRBJ1-1|TRBD1|TRBV10-3|medium-sized
CAVSTGVDTEAFF
TGTGCCGTGTCAACAGGGGTCGACACTGAAGCTTTCTTT
>TRBJ2-2|NA|TRBV6-6|NA
CATQVSRGGELFF
TGTGCCACACAGGTGTCCCGCGGCGGGGAGCTGTTTTTT
>TRBJ2-6|NA|TRBV6-5|NA
CASSRRSGANVLTF
TGTGCCAGCAGTCGTCGGTCTGGGGCCAACGTCCTGACTTTC
>TRBJ2-7|NA|TRBV28|NA
CANSRGYEQYF
TGTGCCAACTCCAGGGGCTACGAGCAGTACTTC
>TRBJ2-7|TRBD2|TRBV5-1|NA
CASSFSGAADEQYF
TGCGCCAGCAGCTTTAGCGGGGCTGCTGACGAGCAGTACTTC
>TRBJ1-4|TRBD1|TRBV7-3|NA
CASSPGQGYEKLFF
TGTGCCAGCAGCCCAGGACAGGGCTATGAAAAACTGTTTTTT
>TRBJ1-5|NA|TRBV2|NA
CASAPLGAGQPQHF
TGTGCCAGTGCCCCTCTCGGCGCGGGACAGCCCCAGCATTTT
>TRBJ2-5|TRBD2|TRBV14|NA
CASSQGGRAQETQYF
TGTGCCAGCAGCCAAGGGGGGAGGGCACAAGAGACCCAGTACTTC
>TRBJ1-5|NA|TRBV11-3|once
CASSLWANQPQHF
TGTGCCAGCAGCTTATGGGCCAATCAGCCCCAGCATTTT
>TRBJ2-3|TRBD1|TRBV5-1|NA
CASSLGQGAGTDTQYF
TGCGCCAGCAGCTTGGGACAGGGGGCGGGCACAGATACGCAGTATTTT
>TRBJ1-5|NA|TRBV6-6|NA
CASSLDRNQPQHF
TGTGCCAGCAGCCTTGACAGAAATCAGCCCCAGCATTTT
>TRBJ1-2|TRBD1|TRBV19|NA
CASNPQGAFRGYTF
TGTGCCAGTAACCCACAGGGGGCGTTTAGGGGCTACACCTTC
>TRBJ1-2|TRBD1|TRBV11-2|NA
CASSPRKPDRGVYTF
TGTGCCAGCAGCCCCCGCAAACCCGACAGGGGGGTCTACACCTTC
>TRBJ1-2|NA|TRBV4-2|NA
CASSQDHSHRYGYTF
TGTGCCAGCAGCCAAGACCACAGCCATCGCTATGGCTACACCTTC
>TRBJ2-5|NA|TRBV19|NA
CASSIIQGGETQYF
TGTGCCAGTAGTATTATTCAAGGGGGAGAGACCCAGTACTTC
>TRBJ2-5|NA|TRBV19|NA
CATTGGGHQETQYF
TGTGCCACTACCGGCGGGGGCCACCAAGAGACCCAGTACTTC
>TRBJ2-7|TRBD2|TRBV28|once
CASSTGTFGREQYF
TGTGCCAGCAGTACCGGGACCTTCGGGAGGGAGCAGTACTTC
>TRBJ2-1|NA|TRBV5-1|NA
CASSLAGSESKFF
TGCGCCAGCAGCTTGGCCGGGTCGGAGAGCAAGTTCTTC
>TRBJ1-6|TRBD1|TRBV29-1|NA
CSAGTGFNSPLHF
TGCAGCGCCGGGACAGGCTTTAATTCACCCCTCCACTTT
>TRBJ2-7|NA|TRBV27|NA
CASSERWDTPGQYF
TGTGCCAGCAGCGAAAGGTGGGACACCCCCGGGCAGTACTTC
>TRBJ2-7|NA|TRBV9|NA
CASSVDSSRLTEQYF
TGTGCCAGCAGCGTAGATAGTTCCCGGTTAACCGAGCAGTACTTC
>TRBJ1-2|NA|TRBV10-3|NA
CAISDTPLGGIDTF
TGTGCCATCAGTGATACTCCTCTGGGGGGGATCGACACCTTC
>TRBJ2-5|TRBD1|TRBV6-6|NA
CAGSTGEETQYF
TGTGCCGGCAGCACAGGGGAAGAGACCCAGTACTTC
>TRBJ1-5|NA|TRBV6-6|NA
CASSQQGGMQPQHF
TGTGCCAGCAGTCAGCAGGGTGGGATGCAGCCCCAGCATTTT
>TRBJ2-5|TRBD2|TRBV9|few
CASSVGGGLGETQYF
TGTGCCAGCAGCGTAGGCGGGGGACTAGGAGAGACCCAGTACTTC
>TRBJ1-2|NA|TRBV20-1|NA
CSASRNGYTF
TGCAGTGCTTCCAGAAATGGCTACACCTTC
>TRBJ2-7|NA|TRBV11-3|few
CASGSFANEQYF
TGTGCCAGCGGGAGTTTTGCAAACGAGCAGTACTTC
>TRBJ1-2|NA|TRBV7-2|NA
CASSYFNPGTRDGYTF
TGTGCCAGCAGCTATTTTAACCCCGGGACACGAGATGGCTACACCTTC
>TRBJ2-1|NA|TRBV7-8|NA
CASSLRFSYNEQFF
TGTGCCAGCAGCTTACGGTTCTCCTACAATGAGCAGTTCTTC
>TRBJ2-3|NA|TRBV5-1|NA
CASSRSTDTQYF
TGCGCCAGCAGTCGGTCTACAGATACGCAGTATTTT
>TRBJ2-3|NA|TRBV9|NA
CASNSGASTDTQYF
TGTGCCAGCAACTCGGGAGCGAGCACAGATACGCAGTATTTT
>TRBJ1-6|TRBD1|TRBV5-6|once
CASSFGRGSLHF
TGTGCCAGCAGCTTCGGCAGGGGGTCCCTCCACTTT
>TRBJ1-2|NA|TRBV7-9|NA
CASSLDGGTGYGYTF
TGTGCCAGCAGCTTAGATGGGGGGACCGGCTATGGCTACACCTTC
>TRBJ1-2|NA|TRBV4-1|once
CASSQDEGRRAYGYTF
TGCGCCAGCAGCCAAGATGAAGGTAGGAGGGCCTATGGCTACACCTTC